The 10 T cell receptor beta chains reported below all come from one sample, sequenced in a study of technical replicates of blood from a few donors. Profiled with immunoSEQ multiplex PCR; TCRdb holds only in-frame clones, not every one. The profile shows 65,000 to 95,000 clones, 86% of them singletons. The sequenced sample was PBMCs. All receptors derive from a human donor in good health. Some clones in this sample may be carry-over from other donors' samples.

This clone was counted only a few times. The V call is TRBV13, the J call TRBJ1-5; maybe TRBD1 (5 bases). The CDR3 extends over 14 amino acids. The ends were cut back, 5 bases at V and 0 bases at J, with 8 bases in the middle. Germline assignment: CDR1 PRHDT and CDR2 FYEKMQ (reference sequence). CDR3 DNA: TGTGCCAGCAGCGTGGACACTAGCAATCAGCCCCAGCATTTT. This encodes CASSVDTSNQPQHF.

This chain connects TRBV13 to TRBJ2-1; 7 bases align to TRBD2. CDR1 and CDR2 from the germline V gene are PRHDT and FYEKMQ (reference sequence). V gave up 0 bases and J gave up 3 bases; unmatched junction bases: 2. This CDR3 contains 15 residues. CDR3 nucleotides: TGTGCCAGCAGCTTAGGACTAGCGAGCTACAATGAGCAGTTCTTC. Encoded protein: CASSLGLASYNEQFF.

The genes are TRBV9 and TRBJ2-2; 7 bases are a match to TRBD2. The CDR3 consists of 14 residues. Germline CDR1 and CDR2: SGDLS and YYNGEE. V gave up 0 bases and J gave up 4 bases; unmatched junction bases: 0. This CDR3 reads CASSVGLATGELFF. For the CDR3, the DNA is TGTGCCAGCAGCGTAGGACTAGCCACCGGGGAGCTGTTTTTT.

The V and J genes are TRBV5-1 and TRBJ1-4, with D possibly TRBD1 on 5 matching bases. Trimming removed 0 bases from V and 5 bases from J, with 11 bases in between. This CDR3 has 15 amino acids. From germline, CDR1 is SGHRS and CDR2 YFSETQ. The CDR3: CASSLARRGNEKLFF. The CDR3 coding sequence is TGCGCCAGCAGCTTGGCCCGGAGGGGAAATGAAAAACTGTTTTTT.

This chain uses TRBV5-1 with TRBJ2-7, with D possibly TRBD1 on 6 matching bases. The CDR3 runs to 16 residues. V shed 5 bases and J shed 2 bases, with 20 bases lying between them. CDR1 and CDR2 from the germline V gene are SGHRS and YFSETQ. CDR3 sequence (DNA): TGCGCCAGCAGGTTATCCATATGGGACACCACCTACGAGCAGTACTTC. Residues: CASRLSIWDTTYEQYF.

This sequence joins TRBV9 and TRBJ1-2, with 7 positions matching TRBD1. The CDR3 has 13 residues. CDR1 is SGDLS, CDR2 YYNGEE, per germline. Losses at the gene ends were 0 bases for V and 8 bases for J; bases not matched to a gene: 4. The CDR3 DNA sequence: TGTGCCAGCAGCGTAGGACAGGGTCAAGGCTACACCTTC. It codes for CASSVGQGQGYTF.

The CDR3 nucleotides read TGTGCCATCAGTGATAGCGGGGGGGCGGTAGAGACCCAGTACTTC. Its protein is CAISDSGGAVETQYF. The V gene is TRBV10-3, the J gene TRBJ2-5, with 11 nucleotides matching TRBD2. V dropped 3 bases and J dropped 4; count of bases not matched to a gene: 4. Per germline, CDR1 ENHRY and CDR2 SYGVKD. The CDR3 is made up of 15 amino acids.

In its sample, this clone was seen a few times. The rearrangement uses TRBV2 and TRBJ1-1; 7 bases are shared with TRBD1. With 7 bases clipped from V and 8 bases from J, the junction kept 4 bases outside the gene matches. The CDR3 spans 11 residues. The germline gives CDR1 SNHLY, CDR2 FYNNEI. The CDR3: CASNNRGEAFF. The DNA of the CDR3 is TGTGCCAGCAACAACAGGGGAGAAGCTTTCTTT.

CDR3 amino acids: CASSLVFNEAGYGYTF. As DNA, the CDR3 is TGCGCCAGCAGCTTGGTCTTTAACGAGGCGGGCTATGGCTACACCTTC. This chain links TRBV5-1 with TRBJ1-2, with D uncertain. This CDR3 has 16 residues. From germline, CDR1 is SGHRS and CDR2 YFSETQ. V was pared by 0 bases and J by 4 bases, with 16 bases between.

CDR3 DNA: TGCGCCAGCAGCAAACACAGGGGTGTTAGCCAGCCCCAGCATTTT. Residues: CASSKHRGVSQPQHF. V usage is TRBV10-1 and J usage is TRBJ1-5; TRBD1 agrees at 7 bases. Germline trimming cut 6 bases from V and 7 bases from J; bases unmatched to any gene: 12. Per germline, CDR1 WNHNN and CDR2 SYGVQD (reference sequence). This CDR3 comprises 15 residues.